This T cell receptor beta chain is drawn from a study of Graves' ophthalmopathy and Graves' hyperthyroidism. RNA transcripts were the template, and TCR beta CDR3 regions were amplified from them. HTBI primers served in a first-round RT-PCR, which a second-round multiplex PCR followed. TCRdb redid the calling of the multiplex PCR reads with MiXCR, one entry per CDR3 protein. The sample has under 800,000 distinct CDR3 sequences; about 24% are singletons. CDR3 length: 14 amino acids. Germline CDR1 reads MNHEY; CDR2 reads SMNVEV (reference sequence). V was clipped by 5 bases and J by 2 bases, with 12 bases between them. There are many counts of this clonotype.

Sequencing was performed on peripheral blood. The chain uses TRBV27 and TRBJ1-1; maybe TRBD1 (5 bases). The source of this sequence is a woman aged 18-29 years with stable Graves' hyperthyroidism. Some clones in this sample may be carry-over from other donors' samples. The CDR3 DNA follows: TGTGCCAGCAGTAAGGGACGGCCTAACACTGAAGCTTTCTTT. It yields the protein CASSKGRPNTEAFF.